One and the same sample provided the 18 T cell receptor beta chains below, sequenced in a study of T-cell reconstitution after alpha-beta-depleted transplantation in children. Preparing the TCRbeta library involved the use of unique molecular identifiers. MiXCR, run by TCRdb on the PCR reads, gives a single entry per CDR3 protein. The data contain a few hundred thousand distinct CDR3 sequences, more than 8% of them seen just once; the ten biggest clones take up around 9.1%. The sample was PBMCs from the stem cell graft donor, taken from the stem cell graft. These receptors were obtained from a human donor who donated a stem cell graft to a child with SCID.

This clonotype was observed a handful of times. The rearrangement joins TRBV6-1 to TRBJ2-6; 10 positions match TRBD1. The CDR3 loop spans 17 amino acids. The V gene end was trimmed by 4 bases and the J gene end by 0 bases; junction bases not matched to a gene: 3. In germline, CDR1 is MNHNS, CDR2 SASEGT. The CDR3 protein is CASSAGTGDSGANVLTF. Here the CDR3 DNA reads TGTGCCAGCAGTGCCGGGACAGGGGACTCTGGGGCCAACGTCCTGACTTTC.

This clonotype was counted a few times. The chain has TRBV7-9 and TRBJ2-5; no firm D call. The CDR3 covers 12 residues. Germline V gene data show CDR1 as SEHNR and CDR2 as FQNEAQ (reference sequence). V was clipped by 6 bases and J by 1 base, with 6 bases between them. CDR3 region: CASSRAQETQYF. The CDR3 region has the DNA TGTGCCAGCAGTCGGGCCCAAGAGACCCAGTACTTC.

This clonotype was found many times. This sequence joins TRBV12-3 or TRBV12-4 and TRBJ2-1; D call uncertain. V was shortened by 3 bases and J by 0 bases, with 9 bases between the two germline ends. The CDR3 has 15 amino acids. The CDR3 spells CASSLTSFSYNEQFF. CDR3 bases: TGTGCCAGCAGTTTGACTTCCTTCTCCTACAATGAGCAGTTCTTC.

This clonotype was seen at least ten times. The V call is TRBV6-1, the J call TRBJ2-1, with D hard to call. V dropped 2 bases and J dropped 8 bases, with 16 bases sitting between them. The CDR3 spans 15 residues. Per the germline V gene, CDR1 is MNHNS and CDR2 is SASEGT. CDR3 coding DNA: TGTGCCAGCAGTGAATCCCTCAATAGTTGGGATGAGCAGTTCTTC. Translating it yields CASSESLNSWDEQFF.

This chain connects TRBV20-1 to TRBJ2-5, with 10 bases identical to TRBD2. The junction had 6 bases not matched to a gene; V was cut back by 3 bases and J by 5 bases. The CDR3 extends over 14 amino acids. From germline, CDR1 is DFQATT and CDR2 SNEGSKA (reference sequence). This CDR3 is CSASRAGGPETQYF. As DNA, the CDR3 is TGCAGTGCTAGTCGAGCGGGGGGGCCGGAGACCCAGTACTTC.

This rearrangement joins TRBV10-3 to TRBJ1-2; TRBD1 aligns across 9 bases. The CDR3 has 14 amino acids. J was trimmed by 6 bases and V by 6 bases; bases with no gene match: 8. From germline, CDR1 is ENHRY and CDR2 SYGVKD. CDR3 DNA: TGTGCCATCAGGAGGGGACAGGGTGTAGATGGCTACACCTTC. Amino acid sequence: CAIRRGQGVDGYTF.

This clonotype was found many times. V gene TRBV5-1 combines with J gene TRBJ2-1; 11 positions agree with TRBD2. Trimming cost V 2 bases and J 6 bases; bases outside gene matches: 4. This CDR3 has 15 amino acids. Germline-derived CDR1 and CDR2 are SGHRS and YFSETQ. The CDR3 is CASSFFLAGGNEQFF. In nucleotides, the CDR3 is TGCGCCAGCAGCTTTTTTCTAGCGGGGGGCAATGAGCAGTTCTTC. The entire variable domain, with the rest obtained from reference TRBV5-1 and TRBJ2-1, is as follows: KAGVTQTPRYLIKTRGQQVTLSCSPISGHRSVSWYQQTPGQGLQFLFEYFSETQRNKGNFPGRFSGRQFSNSRSEMNVSTLELGDSALYLCASSFFLAGGNEQFFGPGTRLTVL.

This clonotype was seen a handful of times. The gene calls are TRBV4-1 and TRBJ2-7; D tentatively reads TRBD1 or TRBD2 (6 bases each). In germline, CDR1 is MGHRA, CDR2 YSYEKL. V dropped 0 bases and J dropped 6 bases, with 15 bases sitting between them. The CDR3 contains 15 residues. CDR3 loop: CASSQDQWGAVEQYF. The CDR3 DNA reads as TGCGCCAGCAGCCAAGATCAGTGGGGGGCGGTCGAGCAGTACTTC.

This clonotype was observed at least ten times. The J gene is TRBJ1-1, the V gene TRBV5-1; D remains unclear. Per the germline V gene, CDR1 is SGHRS and CDR2 is YFSETQ. Trimming left V 4 bases short and J 0 bases short, with 7 bases between. This CDR3 spans 13 amino acids. As DNA, the CDR3 is TGCGCCAGCAGCGTAGACATGAACACTGAAGCTTTCTTT. Translating it yields CASSVDMNTEAFF.

The genes are TRBV7-8 and TRBJ2-7, with 11 bases that match TRBD2. V trimming: 5 bases; J trimming: 0 bases; junction bases outside the gene matches: 6. Germline lookup yields CDR1 SGHVS and CDR2 FQNEAQ. The CDR3 runs 16 residues. The CDR3 coding sequence is TGTGCCAGCAGCGCACTAGCGGGGGTTTTCTCCTACGAGCAGTACTTC. It translates to CASSALAGVFSYEQYF. Full variable domain (remainder filled in from reference TRBV7-8 and TRBJ2-7): GAGVSQSPRYKVAKRGQDVALRCDPISGHVSLFWYQQALGQGPEFLTYFQNEAQLDKSGLPSDRFFAERPEGSVSTLKIQRTQQEDSAVYLCASSALAGVFSYEQYFGPGTRLTVT.

This clonotype was counted a few times. The chain is built from TRBV10-3 and TRBJ1-1; D might be TRBD1 (5 bases). This CDR3 comprises 14 residues. Trimming removed 4 bases from V and 6 bases from J, with 15 bases in between. Germline loops: CDR1 ENHRY, CDR2 SYGVKD. In nucleotides, the CDR3 is TGTGCCATCAGTGCATGGGGGGATCCGCCTGAAGCTTTCTTT. It encodes CAISAWGDPPEAFF.

This rearrangement joins TRBV29-1 to TRBJ2-3; 9 bases match TRBD2. Germline-derived CDR1 and CDR2 are SQVTM and ANQGSEA. Germline trimming cut 4 bases from V and 4 bases from J; bases unmatched to any gene: 15. The CDR3 covers 17 residues. The CDR3 region is CSVVGAGGRFGADTQYF. DNA for the CDR3: TGCAGCGTTGTAGGCGCGGGGGGGCGGTTTGGTGCAGATACGCAGTATTTT.

The chain joins TRBV12-3 or TRBV12-4 to TRBJ1-1, with a possible D match to TRBD1 (5 bases). V lost 6 bases and J lost 1, with 12 bases in between. The CDR3 totals 14 residues. The DNA of the CDR3 is TGTGCCAGCAGACTAACAGGTCGGAACACTGAAGCTTTCTTT. The encoded protein is CASRLTGRNTEAFF.

This rearrangement joins TRBV6-1 to TRBJ1-2; D unclear. V lost 7 bases and J 3 bases, leaving 12 bases between the germline ends. Per the germline V gene, CDR1 is MNHNS and CDR2 is SASEGT. This CDR3 region has 13 residues. CDR3 nucleotides: TGTGCCAGCAACCTCGGACGAGACTATGGCTACACCTTC. It specifies CASNLGRDYGYTF.

This clonotype has at least ten counts. This chain links TRBV27 with TRBJ2-1, with 8 positions matching TRBD2. CDR3 length: 14 amino acids. Trimming took 9 bases from V and 4 from J; bases not matched to a gene: 8. The V gene's germline CDR1 is MNHEY and CDR2 SMNVEV (reference sequence). The CDR3 is CASGTGGPYNEQFF. Written as DNA, the CDR3 is TGTGCCAGTGGCACGGGGGGGCCTTACAATGAGCAGTTCTTC.

The J gene is TRBJ2-7, the V gene TRBV7-9; tentatively, D is TRBD1 (5 bases). The CDR3 extends over 16 amino acids. The V gene's germline CDR1 is SEHNR and CDR2 FQNEAQ (reference sequence). Trimming stripped 1 base from V and 2 bases from J, with 15 bases between. CDR3 nucleotide sequence: TGTGCCAGCAGCTTAGAATCAGGGTTCCCCACCTACGAGCAGTACTTC. This codes for CASSLESGFPTYEQYF. The variable domain in full, completed from reference TRBV7-9 and TRBJ2-7, reads DTGVSQNPRHKITKRGQNVTFRCDPISEHNRLYWYRQTLGQGPEFLTYFQNEAQLEKSRLLSDRFSAERPKGSFSTLEIQRTEQGDSAMYLCASSLESGFPTYEQYFGPGTRLTVT.

This clonotype appeared a few times. The J gene is TRBJ2-2, the V gene TRBV7-3; perhaps TRBD2 as D (5 bases). Trimming stripped 5 bases from V and 7 bases from J, with 11 bases between. Germline-derived CDR1 and CDR2 are SGHTA and FQGTGA. The CDR3 loop spans 13 amino acids. The CDR3 here is CASSRSGIGELFF. The CDR3 region has the DNA TGTGCCAGCAGCCGATCGGGAATCGGGGAGCTGTTTTTT.

This clonotype came up many times. V is TRBV4-2 and J is TRBJ1-3, with D possibly matching TRBD1 (5 bases). Germline values: CDR1 LGHNA, CDR2 YNFKEQ. Between the trimmed V and J ends, which lost 3 bases and 2 bases, there was a span of 17 bases. CDR3 length: 17 residues. CDR3 DNA: TGTGCCAGCAGCCAGGACCAAGGAGCCAGGGCTGGAAACACCATATATTTT. Translated: CASSQDQGARAGNTIYF.